The next 25 T cell receptor beta chains were all read from a single sample in a study of blood T cell repertoires in COVID-19. Data came from immunoSEQ multiplex PCR; TCRdb stores just in-frame clones and leaves some out. In the table there are more than 250,000 clones, approximately 90% of which are singletons. Sequencing was performed on peripheral blood. The source is a woman aged 30 to 39 with COVID-19, enrolled during active disease.

V gene TRBV19 combines with J gene TRBJ1-1; TRBD1 matches 10 bases. The CDR3 runs to 15 residues. Trimming removed 6 bases from V and 6 bases from J; junction bases left unmatched: 10. The V gene's germline CDR1 is LNHDA and CDR2 SQIVND (reference sequence). The DNA for the CDR3 is TGTGCCAGTAGGCCCCAGGACAGGGGGTTAGCTGAAGCTTTCTTT. It encodes CASRPQDRGLAEAFF.

The rearrangement uses TRBV2 and TRBJ2-7; TRBD1 matches 7 bases. The trim removed 6 bases at V and 4 bases at J, leaving 6 bases unmatched. The CDR3 has 13 amino acids. The germline CDR1 and CDR2 sequences are SNHLY and FYNNEI. CDR3 nucleotide sequence: TGTGCCAGCAGAAGGACAGGAGAATACGAGCAGTACGTC. Translation: CASRRTGEYEQYV.

The rearrangement uses TRBV19 and TRBJ1-2; TRBD1 matches at 7 bases. The CDR3 consists of 13 residues. CDR1 LNHDA and CDR2 SQIVND come from the germline V gene (reference sequence). The trim removed 7 bases at V and 5 bases at J, leaving 7 bases unmatched. This chain's CDR3 is CASNAGGWYGYTF. For the CDR3, the DNA is TGTGCCAGTAACGCAGGGGGATGGTATGGCTACACCTTC.

This chain connects TRBV7-2 to TRBJ2-7; 10 positions match TRBD2. CDR3 length: 16 amino acids. Germline V gene sequence: CDR1 SGHTA, CDR2 FQGNSA. The V and J ends lost 4 bases and 1 base, in that order; junction bases with no gene match: 7. The CDR3 region is CASSSLAGAISYEQYF. The DNA for the CDR3 is TGTGCCAGCAGCTCCCTAGCGGGGGCGATATCCTACGAGCAGTACTTC.

The CDR3 DNA reads TGTGCCAGCAGCTCAGCCCGCTTGAGGCGCGGGGGGAACACCGGGGAGCTGTTTTTT. Residues: CASSSARLRRGGNTGELFF. V usage is TRBV7-3 and J usage is TRBJ2-2; the match to TRBD2 covers 7 bases. Unmatched junction bases numbered 15, after V lost 4 bases and J lost 1 base. The CDR3 sequence is 19 residues long. The germline CDR1 and CDR2 sequences are SGHTA and FQGTGA.

This chain joins TRBV18 and TRBJ2-5; D is possibly TRBD2 (7 bases). V gave up 2 bases and J gave up 5 bases, with 12 bases separating them. The CDR3 sequence is 14 residues long. Germline-derived CDR1 and CDR2 are KGHSH and LQKENI. This CDR3 reads CASSPGRGSETQYF. The CDR3 DNA follows: TGTGCCAGCTCACCAGGGAGGGGGTCCGAGACCCAGTACTTC.

The J gene is TRBJ2-1, the V gene TRBV11-2, with D perhaps matching TRBD1 (6 bases). The V end was cut by 4 bases, the J end by 10 bases, with 17 bases between. The CDR3 sequence is 14 residues long. CDR1 SGHAT and CDR2 FQNNGV come from the germline V gene. CDR3 loop: CASSSPLGAGEQFF. CDR3 DNA: TGTGCCAGCAGCTCACCTTTGGGGGCTGGGGAGCAGTTCTTC.

The rearrangement joins TRBV4-1 to TRBJ2-5; the match to TRBD2 covers 12 bases. The CDR3 loop spans 16 amino acids. Germline V gives CDR1 MGHRA, CDR2 YSYEKL. Germline trimming cut 2 bases from V and 5 bases from J; bases unmatched to any gene: 6. The CDR3 DNA reads TGCGCCAGCAGCCAATCACCCGGACTAGCGGGGGAGACCCAGTACTTC. Protein product: CASSQSPGLAGETQYF.

The V and J genes are TRBV2 and TRBJ1-4, with D possibly TRBD1 on 5 matching bases. V shed 6 bases and J shed 7 bases, with 15 bases lying between them. The germline V gene encodes CDR1 SNHLY and CDR2 FYNNEI. The CDR3 totals 14 residues. CDR3 sequence reads: CASRGNQGGEKLFF. The CDR3 DNA reads as TGTGCCAGCAGGGGAAATCAGGGAGGTGAAAAACTGTTTTTT. Together with reference TRBV2 and TRBJ1-4, the CDR3 gives the full variable domain: EPEVTQTPSHQVTQMGQEVILRCVPISNHLYFYWYRQILGQKVEFLVSFYNNEISEKSEIFDDQFSVERPDGSNFTLKIRSTKLEDSAMYFCASRGNQGGEKLFFGSGTQLSVL.

The chain links TRBV19 to TRBJ1-2; D gene ambiguous. CDR1 and CDR2 from the germline V gene are LNHDA and SQIVND (reference sequence). V lost 0 bases and J lost 3, with 14 bases in between. This CDR3 region has 16 residues. This CDR3 reads CASSIDLEGIDYGYTF. The CDR3 DNA reads as TGTGCCAGTAGTATAGATCTAGAGGGAATAGACTATGGCTACACCTTC.

V and J are TRBV5-1 and TRBJ2-1; the match to TRBD2 covers 9 bases. CDR3 length: 17 residues. Germline V gene lookup returns CDR1 SGHRS and CDR2 YFSETQ. J was trimmed by 3 bases and V by 1 base; bases with no gene match: 8. Here the CDR3 DNA reads TGCGCCAGCAGCTTGATCGGCGGGGGGGCTCTCTACAATGAGCAGTTCTTC. Translating gives CASSLIGGGALYNEQFF.

V is TRBV11-2 and J is TRBJ2-3; 9 nucleotides match TRBD2. Germline CDR1 and CDR2: SGHAT and FQNNGV. The length of the CDR3 is 16 residues. J lost 1 base, V lost 1 base, and 3 bases had no gene match. The CDR3 loop is CASSLGGGAGTDTQYF. The CDR3 DNA is TGTGCCAGCAGCTTAGGCGGGGGGGCGGGCACAGATACGCAGTATTTT.

The chain has TRBV11-2 and TRBJ1-2, with TRBD1 identical over 7 bases. Germline V gene data show CDR1 as SGHAT and CDR2 as FQNNGV. J lost 5 bases, V lost 0 bases, and 6 bases had no gene match. CDR3 length: 15 residues. Here the CDR3 reads CASSLDRMTGYGYTF. The CDR3 DNA follows: TGTGCCAGCAGCTTAGATCGAATGACAGGGTATGGCTACACCTTC.

This chain joins TRBV7-2 and TRBJ1-1; 9 nucleotides match TRBD1. This CDR3 has 18 amino acids. J gave up 1 base and V 8 bases, and 17 bases lay outside the gene matches. The germline V gene encodes CDR1 SGHTA and CDR2 FQGNSA. This CDR3 reads CASRSKSGTGFGNTEAFF. The CDR3 region has the DNA TGTGCCAGCCGCTCGAAAAGCGGGACAGGGTTCGGGAACACTGAAGCTTTCTTT.

This sequence joins TRBV19 and TRBJ2-1; D gene ambiguous. Germline assignment: CDR1 LNHDA and CDR2 SQIVND (reference sequence). This CDR3 has 11 residues. The V gene lost 1 base and the J gene lost 10 bases, with 5 bases spanning the gap. The CDR3 protein is CASSIGVEQFF. The CDR3, as DNA: TGTGCCAGTAGTATAGGCGTAGAGCAGTTCTTC.

DNA of the CDR3: TGCGCCAGCAGTGAGTCGATCTTAGCGGGGGCCCACGAGCAGTTCTTC. As protein: CASSESILAGAHEQFF. The rearrangement uses TRBV10-2 and TRBJ2-1; 9 bases are shared with TRBD2. V shed 0 bases and J 10 bases; nucleotides not matched to a gene: 10. The length of the CDR3 is 16 residues. In germline, CDR1 is WSHSY, CDR2 SAAADI.

The rearrangement joins TRBV6-5 to TRBJ1-5, with D possibly TRBD1 on 6 matching bases. The V end lost 6 bases, the J end lost 5 bases, and 11 bases lay between the germline ends. Germline V lookup: CDR1 MNHEY, CDR2 SVGAGI. The CDR3 extends over 13 amino acids. The CDR3 DNA reads as TGTGCCAGCAGCGACAGGCGGGATCAGCCCCAGCATTTT. This translates into CASSDRRDQPQHF.

This sequence joins TRBV10-2 and TRBJ2-7, with 9 positions matching TRBD1. The germline gives CDR1 WSHSY, CDR2 SAAADI. The CDR3 runs to 16 residues. Unmatched junction bases numbered 11, after V lost 4 bases and J lost 4 bases. CDR3 protein: CASSGDRVQGAYEQYF. DNA of the CDR3: TGCGCCAGCAGTGGGGACAGGGTCCAAGGGGCTTACGAGCAGTACTTC.

The V call is TRBV18, the J call TRBJ1-2, with 9 bases matching TRBD1. The germline V gene encodes CDR1 KGHSH and CDR2 LQKENI. The CDR3 consists of 15 residues. Trimming removed 3 bases from V and 1 base from J; junction bases left unmatched: 3. The CDR3 DNA is TGTGCCAGCTCACCTACAGGGGGCAATAACTATGGCTACACCTTC. It encodes CASSPTGGNNYGYTF.

A single count supports this clone. CDR3 sequence (DNA): TGTGCCAGCAGCCGGACAGGGAAGGGTCCTAATTCTGGAAACACCATATATTTT. Its protein is CASSRTGKGPNSGNTIYF. The rearrangement links TRBV7-9 to TRBJ1-3, with 8 positions matching TRBD1. J gave up 1 base and V 5 bases, and 13 bases lay outside the gene matches. Germline CDR1 reads SEHNR; CDR2 reads FQNEAQ (reference sequence). The CDR3 runs to 18 residues.

CDR3 coding DNA: TGCAGCGTTCAACGTCGGGACAGGGGGAAGGATGGCTACACCTTC. Its translation: CSVQRRDRGKDGYTF. The rearrangement links TRBV29-1 to TRBJ1-2, with 11 bases identical to TRBD1. V shed 5 bases, J shed 6 bases, and the junction held 11 bases outside the gene matches. The CDR3 is 15 amino acids. The germline V gene encodes CDR1 SQVTM and CDR2 ANQGSEA.

The genes are TRBV18 and TRBJ2-5; TRBD2 agrees at 8 bases. This CDR3 has 16 residues. Germline V gives CDR1 KGHSH, CDR2 LQKENI. Trimming cost V 6 bases and J 3 bases; bases outside gene matches: 12. The CDR3 protein is CASSQSRGGHKETQYF. The CDR3 DNA reads as TGTGCCAGCTCCCAGTCCCGGGGGGGCCACAAAGAGACCCAGTACTTC.

The chain is built from TRBV5-8 and TRBJ1-5, with D hard to call. The V gene's germline CDR1 is SGHTS and CDR2 YDEGEE. V was clipped by 0 bases and J by 10 bases, with 14 bases between them. The CDR3 loop spans 14 amino acids. CDR3 protein: CASSLARYSRPQHF. The CDR3 bases are TGTGCCAGCAGCTTGGCTAGGTATTCGAGACCCCAGCATTTT. The full variable domain, its missing parts supplied by reference TRBV5-8 and TRBJ1-5, is EAGVTQSPTHLIKTRGQQATLRCSPISGHTSVYWYQQALGLGLQFLLWYDEGEERNRGNFPPRFSGRQFPNYSSELNVNALELEDSALYLCASSLARYSRPQHFGDGTRLSIL.

This clone was seen only once. The rearrangement uses TRBV3-1 (or the pseudogene TRBV3-2) and TRBJ1-2; unclear D gene. The germline V gene has CDR1 LGHDT and CDR2 YNNKEL (reference sequence). V lost 1 base, J lost 2 bases, and 8 bases lay in between. This CDR3 region has 14 residues. CDR3 DNA sequence: TGTGCCAGCAGCCAAGGTTGGCAGAACTATGGCTACACCTTC. This codes for CASSQGWQNYGYTF.

This clone has only one observation. The V and J genes are TRBV3-1 (or the pseudogene TRBV3-2) and TRBJ1-1; D gene uncertain. Trimming took 0 bases from V and 0 from J, leaving 11 bases between them. Germline CDR1 reads LGHDT; CDR2 reads YNNKEL (reference sequence). The CDR3 has 16 amino acids. Here the CDR3 DNA reads TGTGCCAGCAGCCAAGATATGGGCGTAATGAACACTGAAGCTTTCTTT. Protein: CASSQDMGVMNTEAFF.